These 26 T cell receptor beta chains share one sample of origin, sequenced in a study of low-dose radiotherapy and immunotherapy resistance in tumors. The time point here: before trial treatment. Alpha and beta chains were covered, as first-strand cDNA relied on TRAV- and TRBV-specific primers. For amplifying TCRs, the PCR ran for approximately 21 cycles with Phusion, which was used together with a constant-region primer and the adapter on the V primers. TCRdb reprocessed the reads via MiXCR and lists one record per CDR3 protein. The sample records about 60,000 distinct CDR3 sequences, about 25% being singletons. The input for sequencing was PBMCs, taken before treatment. These receptors originate from a male donor with prostate cancer.

V gene TRBV11-2 combines with J gene TRBJ1-6, with 7 bases fitting TRBD1. The CDR3 has 14 residues. From germline, CDR1 is SGHAT and CDR2 FQNNGV. V trimming: 4 bases; J trimming: 4 bases; junction bases outside the gene matches: 1. The CDR3 DNA sequence: TGTGCCAGCAGCTCACAGGGGTATAATTCACCCCTCCACTTT. This encodes CASSSQGYNSPLHF. The whole variable domain, remainder taken from reference TRBV11-2 and TRBJ1-6, is EAGVAQSPRYKIIEKRQSVAFWCNPISGHATLYWYQQILGQGPKLLIQFQNNGVVDDSQLPKDRFSAERLKGVDSTLKIQPAKLEDSAVYLCASSSQGYNSPLHFGNGTRLTVT.

This clonotype was seen ten or more times. The J gene is TRBJ1-2, the V gene TRBV7-2, with D possibly being TRBD1 (6 bases). The CDR3 covers 17 residues. Germline values: CDR1 SGHTA, CDR2 FQGNSA. Trimming took off 2 bases at V and 0 bases at J, with 16 bases between the two ends. In nucleotides, the CDR3 is TGTGCCAGCAGCTTATTAGGGGGAGAGGGAGCTAACTATGGCTACACCTTC. Translation gives CASSLLGGEGANYGYTF.

As concerns this clonotype: With a far larger clone one base away, a read error is the likely cause. The chain joins TRBV27 to TRBJ1-1; D ambiguous. Germline V CDR1 and CDR2: MNHEY, SMNVEV (reference sequence). This CDR3 has 13 residues. The CDR3 sequence is CANSLPMNTEAFF. The CDR3 nucleotides read TGTGCCAACAGTTTACCTATGAACACTGAAGCTTTCTTT.

In this sample, this clonotype turned up many times. The J gene is TRBJ2-7, the V gene TRBV6-6; D not certain. In germline, CDR1 is MNHNY, CDR2 SVGAGI (reference sequence). The CDR3 spans 13 residues. With 4 bases removed from V and 0 bases from J, the gap between germline ends came to 7 bases. This CDR3 is CASSFVSSYEQYF. CDR3 nucleotide sequence: TGTGCCAGCAGTTTCGTCAGCTCCTACGAGCAGTACTTC.

This clonotype has ten or more counts. This chain connects TRBV9 to TRBJ1-5, with D possibly TRBD1 on 5 matching bases. Germline CDR1 reads SGDLS; CDR2 reads YYNGEE. The CDR3 is 15 residues long. Trimming stripped 2 bases from V and 10 bases from J, with 19 bases between. DNA of the CDR3: TGTGCCAGCAGCGTGGACGGCCGTGGGGGGAGTCCCCAGCATTTT. It encodes CASSVDGRGGSPQHF. The entire variable domain, with the rest obtained from reference TRBV9 and TRBJ1-5, is as follows: DSGVTQTPKHLITATGQRVTLRCSPRSGDLSVYWYQQSLDQGLQFLIQYYNGEERAKGNILERFSAQQFPDLHSELNLSSLELGDSALYFCASSVDGRGGSPQHFGDGTRLSIL.

This clonotype showed up just a few times. The V and J genes are TRBV7-9 and TRBJ1-1; the match to TRBD1 covers 11 bases. The CDR3 totals 14 residues. Germline V gene lookup returns CDR1 SEHNR and CDR2 FQNEAQ (reference sequence). V gave up 5 bases and J gave up 6 bases; unmatched junction bases: 5. For the CDR3, the DNA is TGTGCCAGCAGCAAGGGACAGGGGGTTGCTGAAGCTTTCTTT. The encoded protein is CASSKGQGVAEAFF.

This clonotype has at least ten counts. Written as DNA, the CDR3 is TGCGCCAGCAGCCTTAGCGGCATCTACGAGCAGTACTTC. It specifies CASSLSGIYEQYF. The chain employs TRBV4-3 and TRBJ2-7; D perhaps matches TRBD2 (6 bases). The germline V gene has CDR1 LGHNA and CDR2 YSLEER. This CDR3 has 13 residues. V shed 4 bases and J shed 3 bases, with 10 bases lying between them.

This clonotype was counted at least ten times. The chain has TRBV7-9 and TRBJ2-3; D not resolved. The CDR3 runs to 16 residues. V lost 2 bases and J 0 bases, leaving 12 bases between the germline ends. Per the germline V gene, CDR1 is SEHNR and CDR2 is FQNEAQ (reference sequence). Written as DNA, the CDR3 is TGTGCCAGCAGCTTATCTCGAATAAGGAGCACAGATACGCAGTATTTT. It codes for CASSLSRIRSTDTQYF.

The chain links TRBV28 to TRBJ2-7; perhaps D is TRBD1 or TRBD2 (7 bases each). The germline CDR1 and CDR2 sequences are MDHEN and SYDVKM. V lost 5 bases and J lost 7, with 15 bases in between. The CDR3 has 13 amino acids. CDR3 sequence (DNA): TGTGCCAGCAGTGGGGAGGGGGCGCGGGAGCAGTACTTC. It codes for CASSGEGAREQYF.

At least ten counts were recorded for this clonotype. V gene TRBV6-5 combines with J gene TRBJ1-2; a weak D match, TRBD1 (5 bases). CDR1 and CDR2 from the germline V gene are MNHEY and SVGAGI. Trimming took 0 bases from V and 6 from J, leaving 14 bases between them. The CDR3 runs to 15 residues. Here the CDR3 DNA reads TGTGCCAGCAGTTACTCTCTGACAGCTGCCGATGGCTACACCTTC. Translated, it gives CASSYSLTAADGYTF.

At least ten counts were recorded for this clonotype. This chain joins TRBV12-3 or TRBV12-4 and TRBJ2-3; 12 bases are shared with TRBD2. The V and J ends lost 3 bases and 7 bases, in that order; junction bases with no gene match: 5. This CDR3 spans 15 amino acids. CDR3 region: CASSLTSGRGNTQYF. In DNA form, the CDR3 reads TGTGCCAGCAGTTTGACTAGCGGGAGAGGAAATACGCAGTATTTT.

This clonotype was recorded many times. The chain recombines TRBV20-1 with TRBJ2-7; 7 bases line up with TRBD1. V gave up 3 bases and J gave up 2 bases; unmatched junction bases: 4. Germline V gene data show CDR1 as DFQATT and CDR2 as SNEGSKA (reference sequence). The CDR3 is 13 amino acids. CDR3 sequence (DNA): TGCAGTGCTAGGAGGGGGCCTACCTACGAGCAGTACTTC. Its translation is CSARRGPTYEQYF.

This clonotype was seen repeatedly, ten times or more. The V and J genes are TRBV2 and TRBJ2-1; 10 bases agree with TRBD1. CDR3 size: 15 residues. J was trimmed by 1 base and V by 6 bases; bases with no gene match: 3. Germline V gives CDR1 SNHLY, CDR2 FYNNEI. CDR3 loop: CASRGDRGSYNEQFF. CDR3 nucleotide sequence: TGTGCCAGCAGGGGGGACAGGGGATCCTACAATGAGCAGTTCTTC.

This clonotype was seen many times. This chain uses TRBV23-1 with TRBJ2-2; 8 bases agree with TRBD1. TRBV23-1 is labeled an ORF, and its function is uncertain. The V gene end was trimmed by 6 bases and the J gene end by 1 base; junction bases not matched to a gene: 10. There are 17 residues in the CDR3. This chain's CDR3 is CASSPTQGQENTGELFF. In DNA form, the CDR3 reads TGCGCCAGCAGCCCTACCCAGGGACAGGAGAACACCGGGGAGCTGTTTTTT.

About this clonotype: This may stem from a read error, because a much larger clone lies one nucleotide away. V usage is TRBV29-1 and J usage is TRBJ1-1, with TRBD1 matching over 8 bases. The length of the CDR3 is 14 residues. Germline V gene sequence: CDR1 SQVTM, CDR2 ANQGSEA. The CDR3 region has the DNA TGCAGCGCACGACAGGGGAACATGAACTCTGAAGCTTTCTTT. It yields the protein CSARQGNMNSEAFF. The whole variable domain, remainder taken from reference TRBV29-1 and TRBJ1-1, is SAVISQKPSRDICQRGTSLTIQCQVDSQVTMMFWYRQQPGQSLTLIATANQGSEATYESGFVIDKFPISRPNLTFSTLTVSNMSPEDSSIYLCSARQGNMNSEAFFGQGTRLTVV.

V is TRBV4-3 and J is TRBJ2-1; D remains ambiguous. This CDR3 has 13 residues. Trimming took off 1 base at V and 3 bases at J, with 4 bases between the two ends. Per the germline V gene, CDR1 is LGHNA and CDR2 is YSLEER. The CDR3 DNA reads as TGCGCCAGCAGCCAAGTAGGCTACAATGAGCAGTTCTTC. Protein: CASSQVGYNEQFF.

CDR3 DNA: TGTGCCAGCAGCTTTTACCGATCATCCACAGATACGCAGTATTTT. Its protein product is CASSFYRSSTDTQYF. V and J are TRBV7-9 and TRBJ2-3; D not certain. The CDR3 has 15 amino acids. Germline CDR1 is SEHNR and CDR2 is FQNEAQ (reference sequence). The ends were cut back, 3 bases at V and 2 bases at J, with 12 bases in the middle.

In this sample, this clonotype turned up many times. The V and J genes are TRBV29-1 and TRBJ2-5; 8 nucleotides align to TRBD2. CDR3 size: 15 residues. J lost 4 bases, V lost 7 bases, and 14 bases had no gene match. CDR1 is SQVTM, CDR2 ANQGSEA, per germline. The CDR3 here is CSALIMGLVRETQYF. The CDR3 DNA reads TGCAGCGCCTTGATTATGGGACTAGTAAGAGAGACCCAGTACTTC.

This clonotype was recorded many times. The rearrangement uses TRBV6-2 or TRBV6-3 and TRBJ2-1; the match to TRBD2 covers 14 bases. Germline trimming cut 8 bases from V and 0 bases from J; bases unmatched to any gene: 12. The CDR3 spans 19 residues. From germline, CDR1 is MNHEY and CDR2 SVGEGT. CDR3 in amino acids: CASGGTSGSLLRSYNEQFF. The CDR3 coding sequence is TGTGCCAGCGGGGGGACTAGCGGGAGTCTTCTTCGCTCCTACAATGAGCAGTTCTTC.

This clonotype was observed at least ten times. This chain uses TRBV5-1 with TRBJ2-7; 10 positions agree with TRBD2. This CDR3 region has 16 residues. V shed 2 bases, J shed 5 bases, and the junction held 10 bases outside the gene matches. Looked up from germline, CDR1 is SGHRS and CDR2 is YFSETQ. In DNA, the CDR3 is TGCGCCAGCAGCTTTACTAGCGGGGCGCCTGTGGACGAGCAGTACTTC. Amino acids: CASSFTSGAPVDEQYF.

This clonotype is classed as medium-sized. The chain carries TRBV28 and TRBJ2-3, with D possibly being TRBD2 (5 bases). Germline assignment: CDR1 MDHEN and CDR2 SYDVKM. This CDR3 has 15 amino acids. V was pared by 5 bases and J by 2 bases, with 14 bases between. The CDR3 spells CASSPWRAFTDTQYF. For the CDR3, the DNA is TGTGCCAGCAGTCCTTGGCGGGCCTTCACAGATACGCAGTATTTT.

This chain connects TRBV5-1 to TRBJ2-2; D gene uncertain. V was cut by 3 bases and J by 0 bases, with 9 bases left in between. CDR3 size: 15 residues. Germline lookup yields CDR1 SGHRS and CDR2 YFSETQ. CDR3 in amino acids: CASSSRTSNTGELFF. CDR3 nucleotides: TGCGCCAGCAGCTCCAGGACGTCGAACACCGGGGAGCTGTTTTTT.

This chain uses TRBV14 with TRBJ1-1; D is possibly TRBD1 (5 bases). The CDR3 sequence is 15 residues long. Deletions cut 3 bases from V and 4 bases from J, with 15 bases between. From germline, CDR1 is SGHDN and CDR2 FVKESK. This chain's CDR3 is CASSQIGAGSTEAFF. CDR3 sequence (DNA): TGTGCCAGCAGCCAGATAGGCGCAGGGAGCACTGAAGCTTTCTTT.

At least ten counts were recorded for this clonotype. CDR3 nucleotides: TGTGCCAGCAGTGGGGGGGACGCAACTAATGAAAAACTGTTTTTT. Translation: CASSGGDATNEKLFF. V and J are TRBV12-3 or TRBV12-4 and TRBJ1-4, with D tentatively TRBD1 (5 bases). V was pared by 5 bases and J by 0 bases, with 10 bases between. This CDR3 spans 15 amino acids.

This clonotype has ten or more counts. The V gene is TRBV2, the J gene TRBJ2-1; 13 nucleotides line up with TRBD2. V dropped 7 bases and J dropped 8; count of bases not matched to a gene: 11. CDR1 and CDR2 from the germline V gene are SNHLY and FYNNEI. CDR3 length: 16 amino acids. This chain's CDR3 is CASNPMGLAGRDEQFF. The CDR3, as DNA: TGTGCCAGCAACCCCATGGGACTAGCGGGGAGGGATGAGCAGTTCTTC.

This clonotype appeared many times. The chain recombines TRBV9 with TRBJ1-6; D is unresolved. The CDR3 loop spans 15 amino acids. Germline V gives CDR1 SGDLS, CDR2 YYNGEE. Trimming pared 4 bases from V and 0 bases from J, leaving 8 bases between. Written as DNA, the CDR3 is TGTGCCAGCAGCATAGGGAGCTCCTATAATTCACCCCTCCACTTT. This gives the protein CASSIGSSYNSPLHF. Looking up the rest from reference TRBV9 and TRBJ1-6 gives the full variable domain: DSGVTQTPKHLITATGQRVTLRCSPRSGDLSVYWYQQSLDQGLQFLIQYYNGEERAKGNILERFSAQQFPDLHSELNLSSLELGDSALYFCASSIGSSYNSPLHFGNGTRLTVT.